A single T cell receptor (beta chain) is shown here with its context. These data come from a study of blood T cell repertoires in COVID-19. As for the study in general: Samples taken during acute and convalescent COVID-19 were collected in the United States, Italy and Spain. In each case, the material was cDNA or gDNA derived from T cells, B-cell-depleted T cells, or PBMCs.

The CDR3 is 14 amino acids. V shed 4 bases and J 4 bases; nucleotides not matched to a gene: 3. The germline V gene encodes CDR1 SQVTM and CDR2 ANQGSEA. Per the original data handling: From reference gene primer amplification, estimates of nucleated cell counts were derived. Data came from immunoSEQ multiplex PCR; TCRdb stores just in-frame clones and leaves some out. V and J calls and clone size are those listed in that table; D and trimming were worked out from the DNA. This table has 200,000 to 250,000 clones, 86% appearing once. The sequence was obtained from a man in his 60s with acute or convalescent COVID-19. Sequencing used peripheral blood. This rearrangement joins TRBV29-1 to TRBJ2-1, with 11 bases fitting TRBD1. Here the CDR3 DNA reads TGCAGCGTTGGGGGACAGGGGGAATACAATGAGCAGTTCTTC. Translation gives CSVGGQGEYNEQFF.